This entry lists 13 T cell receptor beta chains sequenced from one sample in a study of PD-1 blockade in classical Hodgkin lymphoma. No patient escaped relapse after autologous stem cell transplantation, and brentuximab vedotin exposure varied. Repertoires were generated with immunoSEQ multiplex PCR, while TCRdb's copy carries only in-frame clones and drops some. This table holds about 94,000 clones, 80% to 90% found once. This specimen was peripheral blood mononuclear cells (PBMCs), taken before the second cycle of nivolumab. The source of these receptors is a human donor with classical Hodgkin lymphoma.

With respect to this clone: Other nucleotide sequences from this sample produce the same CDR3. The chain has TRBV28 and TRBJ1-1; no clear D gene. V was clipped by 6 bases and J by 2 bases, with 4 bases between them. This CDR3 spans 11 amino acids. Looked up from germline, CDR1 is MDHEN and CDR2 is SYDVKM. In DNA, the CDR3 is TGTGCCAGCAGCCCTAACACTGAAGCTTTCTTT. It yields the protein CASSPNTEAFF.

The genes are TRBV2 and TRBJ1-1, with 7 nucleotides matching TRBD1. V gave up 6 bases and J gave up 8 bases; unmatched junction bases: 15. Germline V gene lookup returns CDR1 SNHLY and CDR2 FYNNEI. The CDR3 has 15 amino acids. DNA of the CDR3: TGTGCCAGCAGCGTAGAAGGGACAGTGACCGCGGAAGCTTTCTTT. This translates into CASSVEGTVTAEAFF.

V is TRBV11-2 and J is TRBJ2-7; 9 bases are a match to TRBD1. The CDR3 length is 15 residues. From germline, CDR1 is SGHAT and CDR2 FQNNGV. The ends lost 5 bases at V and 3 bases at J; junction bases unmatched: 8. CDR3 DNA sequence: TGTGCCAGCAGCGTGGGACAGGGTACGGTCTACGAGCAGTACTTC. This encodes CASSVGQGTVYEQYF.

This clone occurred once. The chain couples TRBV7-2 to TRBJ2-7; 8 bases are a match to TRBD2. There are 16 residues in the CDR3. Germline V gene data show CDR1 as SGHTA and CDR2 as FQGNSA. The trim removed 0 bases at V and 2 bases at J, leaving 6 bases unmatched. CDR3 bases: TGTGCCAGCAGCTTAGCCTCGGGGGGGGCCGCCTACGAGCAGTACTTC. This sequence encodes CASSLASGGAAYEQYF.

CDR3 sequence (DNA): TGTGCCAGCAGTTACTCCGGGACAGGGGTCACTGAGCAGTTCTTC. It is translated as CASSYSGTGVTEQFF. The gene calls are TRBV6-5 and TRBJ2-1; 10 nucleotides align to TRBD1. Germline CDR1 MNHEY, CDR2 SVGAGI. The CDR3 contains 15 residues. The junction had 5 bases not matched to a gene; V was cut back by 0 bases and J by 9 bases.

The chain carries TRBV5-1 and TRBJ2-7; 10 bases align to TRBD1. Germline lookup yields CDR1 SGHRS and CDR2 YFSETQ. CDR3 length: 14 residues. The V and J ends lost 4 bases and 6 bases, in that order; junction bases with no gene match: 7. CDR3 protein: CASSRTGQGSEQYF. The CDR3 DNA is TGCGCCAGCAGCCGGACGGGACAGGGGAGCGAGCAGTACTTC.

This clone was observed at least ten times. The V gene is TRBV14, the J gene TRBJ2-3, with no clear D. CDR1 is SGHDN and CDR2 is FVKESK in the germline V gene. There are 13 residues in the CDR3. V was cut by 3 bases and J by 5 bases, with 9 bases left in between. CDR3 in amino acids: CASSQGWVDTQYF. The CDR3, as DNA: TGTGCCAGCAGCCAGGGTTGGGTAGATACGCAGTATTTT.

The chain employs TRBV14 and TRBJ2-3; D remains unclear. CDR3 length: 13 amino acids. Trimming cost V 1 base and J 4 bases, with 6 bases left between them. Germline assignment: CDR1 SGHDN and CDR2 FVKESK. This CDR3 reads CASSQGVADTQYF. The CDR3, as DNA: TGTGCCAGCAGCCAAGGGGTGGCAGATACGCAGTATTTT.

This clone has just one count. This chain uses TRBV7-8 with TRBJ2-3; TRBD2 matches at 9 bases. The CDR3 is 18 residues long. CDR1 and CDR2 from the germline V gene are SGHVS and FQNEAQ. Unmatched junction bases numbered 8, after V lost 1 base and J lost 0 bases. CDR3 DNA sequence: TGTGCCAGCAGCTTAGTCCAGATAGCGGGAGTTAGCACAGATACGCAGTATTTT. Translating gives CASSLVQIAGVSTDTQYF.

V usage is TRBV28 and J usage is TRBJ2-5; D unresolved. The CDR3 length is 13 residues. V was trimmed by 4 bases and J by 1 base, leaving 7 bases between them. Germline lookup yields CDR1 MDHEN and CDR2 SYDVKM. The CDR3: CASSWGIQETQYF. CDR3 DNA sequence: TGTGCCAGCAGTTGGGGAATCCAAGAGACCCAGTACTTC. Complete variable domain (other parts from reference TRBV28 and TRBJ2-5): DVKVTQSSRYLVKRTGEKVFLECVQDMDHENMFWYRQDPGLGLRLIYFSYDVKMKEKGDIPEGYSVSREKKERFSLILESASTNQTSMYLCASSWGIQETQYFGPGTRLLVL.

The V and J genes are TRBV28 and TRBJ1-5; 8 bases are shared with TRBD1. The CDR3 runs to 17 residues. V dropped 3 bases and J dropped 6; count of bases not matched to a gene: 13. The germline gives CDR1 MDHEN, CDR2 SYDVKM. This chain's CDR3 is CASSFGRGLSWIQPQHF. CDR3 DNA sequence: TGTGCCAGCAGTTTTGGCAGGGGGCTGAGTTGGATTCAGCCCCAGCATTTT. The full variable domain, with the rest looked up from reference TRBV28 and TRBJ1-5, is DVKVTQSSRYLVKRTGEKVFLECVQDMDHENMFWYRQDPGLGLRLIYFSYDVKMKEKGDIPEGYSVSREKKERFSLILESASTNQTSMYLCASSFGRGLSWIQPQHFGDGTRLSIL.

The V call is TRBV14, the J call TRBJ2-5; possible D gene TRBD2, 6 bases. From germline, CDR1 is SGHDN and CDR2 FVKESK. The CDR3 runs 13 residues. The V end lost 4 bases, the J end lost 2 bases, and 8 bases lay between the germline ends. The CDR3 DNA reads TGTGCCAGCAGCCGGAGGGGTCAAGAGACCCAGTACTTC. This sequence encodes CASSRRGQETQYF.

This CDR3 reads CASSPKSGNTEAFF. The CDR3 DNA sequence: TGTGCCAGCAGCCCAAAATCGGGGAACACTGAAGCTTTCTTT. This chain uses TRBV11-2 with TRBJ1-1, with D unclear. The CDR3 is 14 residues long. The ends were cut back, 5 bases at V and 1 base at J, with 11 bases in the middle. Germline CDR1 and CDR2: SGHAT and FQNNGV.